Reported below is one T cell receptor beta chain. Its antigen remains unidentified. The data were taken from a study of cytomegalovirus exposure and HLA in healthy donors. This PCR relied on a set of 60 Vbeta primers and 13 Jbeta primers. Profiling relied on immunoSEQ multiplex PCR, and the TCRdb table lists in-frame clones only, not all of them. The profile covers approximately 140,000 clones, with around three quarters appearing a single time and less than 2% taken by the ten largest. Study results and limitations: TCR beta V- and J-gene trimming, according to a later analysis, was linked to a missense DCLRE1C variant. In a later analysis, a genetic analysis reported fewer productive-TCR N-insertions in an Asian-associated ancestry cluster than the cohort average. Analyzed later, association rates of TCRs varied across HLA loci, with DRB1 most and HLA-C fewest.

The clonotype originates from a man aged 35-49 years in good health and CMV-seronegative. The specimen sequenced was PBMCs.

CDR3 nucleotide sequence: TGTGCCAGCAGTTCCCCTAGCGGGGCCCTTTCCTACGAGCAGTACTTC. It encodes CASSSPSGALSYEQYF. This chain uses TRBV28 with TRBJ2-7; 9 nucleotides align to TRBD2. V trimming: 4 bases; J trimming: 1 base; junction bases outside the gene matches: 8. Germline-derived CDR1 and CDR2 are MDHEN and SYDVKM. The CDR3 consists of 16 residues.